Following are 23 T cell receptor beta chains from one sample sequenced in a study of OX40 agonist ivuxolimab in advanced cancers. TCRdb keeps only in-frame clones here, not all; method: immunoSEQ multiplex PCR. The table has more than 70,000 clones, roughly nine tenths seen once. The source material was CD4+ or CD8+ T cells sorted from blood, sampled in a trial of the OX40 agonist ivuxolimab. All receptors come from an adult with an advanced solid tumor such as melanoma, head and neck, liver or kidney cancer.

The CDR3 here is CASSIESSRPNEQYF. In DNA, the CDR3 is TGTGCCAGTAGTATAGAATCTAGCCGCCCTAACGAGCAGTACTTC. The V gene is TRBV19, the J gene TRBJ2-7; D is perhaps TRBD2 (5 bases). The CDR3 covers 15 residues. Trimming shortened V by 0 bases and J by 5 bases, and 14 bases separated the two germline ends. Germline V gene data show CDR1 as LNHDA and CDR2 as SQIVND (reference sequence).

This clone turned up a few times. The V gene is TRBV4-2, the J gene TRBJ1-6; no clear D. CDR1 LGHNA and CDR2 YNFKEQ come from the germline V gene. V dropped 4 bases and J dropped 6 bases, with 7 bases sitting between them. This CDR3 is 13 amino acids long. This CDR3 is CASSLGRNSPLHF. DNA of the CDR3: TGTGCCAGCAGCCTAGGCCGTAATTCACCCCTCCACTTT.

The J gene is TRBJ2-1, the V gene TRBV4-1; no firm D call. The CDR3 totals 15 residues. Trimming stripped 3 bases from V and 0 bases from J, with 9 bases between. CDR1 and CDR2 (germline): MGHRA, YSYEKL. CDR3 in amino acids: CASSHAVGSYNEQFF. The CDR3 coding sequence is TGCGCCAGCAGCCATGCAGTGGGCTCCTACAATGAGCAGTTCTTC.

The chain is built from TRBV18 and TRBJ1-1, with D tentatively TRBD1 (5 bases). V was trimmed by 3 bases and J by 3 bases, leaving 14 bases between them. The germline V gene has CDR1 KGHSH and CDR2 LQKENI. The CDR3 extends over 15 amino acids. CDR3 residues: CASSPSGGGDTEAFF. CDR3 sequence (DNA): TGTGCCAGCTCACCCTCCGGAGGAGGGGACACTGAAGCTTTCTTT.

The chain is built from TRBV6-1 and TRBJ1-5; maybe TRBD1 (6 bases). This CDR3 is 13 amino acids long. Trimming shortened V by 6 bases and J by 3 bases, and 9 bases separated the two germline ends. In germline, CDR1 is MNHNS, CDR2 SASEGT. Written as DNA, the CDR3 is TGTGCCAGCAGGGACAGTTACAATCAGCCCCAGCATTTT. It codes for CASRDSYNQPQHF.

This clone was picked up one time. V and J are TRBV19 and TRBJ1-5; D gene ambiguous. V was clipped by 5 bases and J by 5 bases, with 19 bases between them. The length of the CDR3 is 16 residues. CDR1 and CDR2 from the germline V gene are LNHDA and SQIVND (reference sequence). The CDR3 is CASSPTGGSLYQPQHF. DNA for the CDR3: TGTGCCAGTAGTCCTACCGGAGGGTCCTTGTATCAGCCCCAGCATTTT.

This rearrangement joins TRBV7-2 to TRBJ2-3, with D possibly matching TRBD1 (5 bases). The V end lost 2 bases, the J end lost 0 bases, and 12 bases lay between the germline ends. Germline V gene lookup returns CDR1 SGHTA and CDR2 FQGNSA. There are 16 residues in the CDR3. Here the CDR3 DNA reads TGTGCCAGCAGCTTAAGGGGCGGCATCAGCACAGATACGCAGTATTTT. It specifies CASSLRGGISTDTQYF. Using reference TRBV7-2 and TRBJ2-3 for the parts outside the CDR3, the full variable domain is GAGVSQSPSNKVTEKGKDVELRCDPISGHTALYWYRQSLGQGLEFLIYFQGNSAPDKSGLPSDRFSAERTGGSVSTLTIQRTQQEDSAVYLCASSLRGGISTDTQYFGPGTRLTVL.

This chain links TRBV6-1 with TRBJ2-5; tentative D call: TRBD2 (5 bases). With 7 bases removed from V and 9 bases from J, the gap between germline ends came to 18 bases. Germline V gene data show CDR1 as MNHNS and CDR2 as SASEGT. This CDR3 comprises 13 residues. CDR3 amino acids: CASTLPQRGAQYF. The DNA of the CDR3 is TGTGCCAGCACCCTCCCGCAACGGGGAGCCCAGTACTTC.

The rearrangement links TRBV5-1 to TRBJ2-7; D not certain. CDR3 length: 16 residues. In germline, CDR1 is SGHRS, CDR2 YFSETQ. V shed 1 base and J shed 0 bases, with 14 bases lying between them. CDR3 loop: CASSLRVGMSSYEQYF. In DNA, the CDR3 is TGCGCCAGCAGCTTGAGGGTGGGCATGAGCTCCTACGAGCAGTACTTC.

The V call is TRBV28, the J call TRBJ2-7; 7 nucleotides agree with TRBD1. The ends lost 5 bases at V and 5 bases at J; junction bases unmatched: 9. The CDR3 is 14 residues long. Germline V lookup: CDR1 MDHEN, CDR2 SYDVKM. The CDR3 DNA sequence: TGTGCCAGCAGTGTTCGACAGGGATACAACGAGCAGTACTTC. Encoded protein: CASSVRQGYNEQYF.

The chain recombines TRBV21-1 with TRBJ2-3. TRBV21-1 corresponds to a pseudogene. The CDR3 extends over 17 amino acids. CDR3 DNA: TGTGCCAGCAGCAAAGGTGGCCCCCAGGACAGCACAGATACGCAGTATTTT. Protein product: CASSKGGPQDSTDTQYF.

The rearrangement joins TRBV6-6 to TRBJ2-2; 7 bases are shared with TRBD1. CDR1 MNHNY and CDR2 SVGAGI come from the germline V gene (reference sequence). The CDR3 has 14 amino acids. J gave up 2 bases and V 8 bases, and 5 bases lay outside the gene matches. CDR3 region: CASLRDSNTGELFF. DNA of the CDR3: TGTGCCAGCCTCCGGGACAGTAACACCGGGGAGCTGTTTTTT.

The rearrangement uses TRBV5-1 and TRBJ2-3; D gene ambiguous. V lost 7 bases and J lost 0, with 12 bases in between. Germline V gene sequence: CDR1 SGHRS, CDR2 YFSETQ. The CDR3 totals 14 residues. The CDR3 region is CASAVGVSTDTQYF. CDR3 DNA sequence: TGCGCCAGCGCTGTTGGCGTAAGCACAGATACGCAGTATTTT.

This chain links TRBV7-8 with TRBJ2-1, with D perhaps TRBD2 (5 bases). Germline V lookup: CDR1 SGHVS, CDR2 FQNEAQ. The CDR3 loop spans 15 amino acids. Trimming took 2 bases from V and 4 from J, leaving 12 bases between them. This chain's CDR3 is CASSLRSGIYNEQFF. CDR3 DNA sequence: TGTGCCAGCAGCTTAAGGTCCGGGATTTACAATGAGCAGTTCTTC.

The chain couples TRBV5-1 to TRBJ2-5, with D possibly being TRBD1 (6 bases). CDR1 is SGHRS, CDR2 YFSETQ, per germline. The V end lost 5 bases, the J end lost 0 bases, and 11 bases lay between the germline ends. This CDR3 spans 14 amino acids. The CDR3 DNA reads TGCGCCAGCAGTCCTCAGGGGTACCAAGAGACCCAGTACTTC. Amino acids: CASSPQGYQETQYF.

V gene TRBV6-6 combines with J gene TRBJ1-5; possibly TRBD1 for D (5 bases). V lost 7 bases and J 0 bases, leaving 13 bases between the germline ends. Germline assignment: CDR1 MNHNY and CDR2 SVGAGI (reference sequence). This CDR3 is built from 15 residues. The CDR3 bases are TGTGCCAGCATGGGGCAGGGCGATAGCAATCAGCCCCAGCATTTT. It codes for CASMGQGDSNQPQHF.

The gene calls are TRBV27 and TRBJ2-3, with a possible D match to TRBD1 (6 bases). This CDR3 comprises 13 residues. V was pared by 6 bases and J by 1 base, with 8 bases between. Germline lookup yields CDR1 MNHEY and CDR2 SMNVEV (reference sequence). The CDR3: CASSHRGTDTQYF. The CDR3, as DNA: TGTGCCAGCAGCCACAGGGGCACAGATACGCAGTATTTT.

The chain is built from TRBV6-1 and TRBJ1-4, with 7 bases aligning to TRBD1. The V gene end was trimmed by 1 base and the J gene end by 5 bases; junction bases not matched to a gene: 4. Germline CDR1 reads MNHNS; CDR2 reads SASEGT. The CDR3 spans 15 residues. CDR3 residues: CASSEVRGINEKLFF. CDR3 bases: TGTGCCAGCAGTGAAGTCAGGGGGATAAATGAAAAACTGTTTTTT.

This chain links TRBV9 with TRBJ2-3; 10 positions agree with TRBD1. With V trimmed by 2 bases and J by 3 bases, 6 bases remained unmatched. The CDR3 runs to 16 residues. Germline-derived CDR1 and CDR2 are SGDLS and YYNGEE. The CDR3 loop reads CASSVSGTGVTDTQYF. Written as DNA, the CDR3 is TGTGCCAGCAGCGTTTCCGGGACAGGGGTAACAGATACGCAGTATTTT.

The V gene is TRBV28, the J gene TRBJ1-2; D is ambiguous. V dropped 2 bases and J dropped 4 bases, with 8 bases sitting between them. Germline V gene lookup returns CDR1 MDHEN and CDR2 SYDVKM. This CDR3 spans 13 amino acids. CDR3 region: CASSLRGGYGYTF. CDR3 sequence (DNA): TGTGCCAGCAGTTTACGGGGTGGCTATGGCTACACCTTC.

The chain uses TRBV19 and TRBJ1-2; 8 bases map to TRBD1. V shed 3 bases, J shed 3 bases, and the junction held 6 bases outside the gene matches. The CDR3 has 15 amino acids. Germline V lookup: CDR1 LNHDA, CDR2 SQIVND (reference sequence). The CDR3 DNA is TGTGCCAGTAGTATTAAGACAGGGGATGACTATGGCTACACCTTC. Amino acid sequence: CASSIKTGDDYGYTF.

As DNA, the CDR3 is TGTGCCAGTAGCCTGACAGACAAGATGAACACTGAAGCTTTCTTT. It codes for CASSLTDKMNTEAFF. The V call is TRBV19, the J call TRBJ1-1, with a possible D match to TRBD1 (5 bases). Germline V gene data show CDR1 as LNHDA and CDR2 as SQIVND (reference sequence). The V end lost 6 bases, the J end lost 0 bases, and 14 bases lay between the germline ends. This CDR3 is 15 amino acids long.

The V call is TRBV18, the J call TRBJ1-6; a possible D gene is TRBD1 (5 bases). This CDR3 comprises 12 residues. Trimming shortened V by 8 bases and J by 6 bases, and 8 bases separated the two germline ends. Germline values: CDR1 KGHSH, CDR2 LQKENI. CDR3 DNA sequence: TGTGCCAGCGGGACGGGTAATTCACCCCTCCACTTT. Amino acid sequence: CASGTGNSPLHF.